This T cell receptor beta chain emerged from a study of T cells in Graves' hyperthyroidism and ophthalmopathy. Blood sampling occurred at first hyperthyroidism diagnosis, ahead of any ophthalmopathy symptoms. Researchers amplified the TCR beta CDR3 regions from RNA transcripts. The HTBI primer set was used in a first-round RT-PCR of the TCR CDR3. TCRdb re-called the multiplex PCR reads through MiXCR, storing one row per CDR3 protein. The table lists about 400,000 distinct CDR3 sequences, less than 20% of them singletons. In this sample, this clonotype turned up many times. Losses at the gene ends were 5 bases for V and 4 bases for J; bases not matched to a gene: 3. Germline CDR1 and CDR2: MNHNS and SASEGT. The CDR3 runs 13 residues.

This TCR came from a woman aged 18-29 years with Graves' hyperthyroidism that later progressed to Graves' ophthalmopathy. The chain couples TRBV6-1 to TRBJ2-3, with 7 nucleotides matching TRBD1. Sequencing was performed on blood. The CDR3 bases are TGTGCCAGCAGTCGTCAGGGGGCAGATACGCAGTATTTT. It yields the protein CASSRQGADTQYF.